A selection of T cell receptor beta chains follows, all from one sample in a study of OX40 agonist ivuxolimab in advanced cancers. Sequenced by immunoSEQ multiplex PCR; TCRdb stores in-frame clones only, minus some. The repertoire holds roughly 80,000 clones, roughly 84% seen once, with around 0.31% in the top ten. This specimen was CD4+ or CD8+ T cells sorted from blood, taken in a trial of the OX40 agonist ivuxolimab. These receptors were obtained from an adult with an advanced solid tumor such as melanoma, head and neck, liver or kidney cancer. The CDR3 runs from the conserved cysteine through the conserved F or W. Fields, in order: D gene, clone size, V gene, J gene, CDR3 length, CDR3 DNA, CDR3 protein. The D gene is left open where the match is weak. Some rows have no size entry. The others give once, few or many, or a class for an expanded clone.

NA	NA	TRBV5-1	TRBJ2-2	14	TGCGCCAGCAATAGGGACGGAAGCACCGGGGAGCTGTTTTTT	CASNRDGSTGELFF
NA	NA	TRBV2	TRBJ2-7	12	TGTGCCAGCAGTGAAGCGGGGAACGCGCAGTACTTC	CASSEAGNAQYF
NA	NA	TRBV28	TRBJ2-7	13	TGTGCCAGCAGTTCCGGGACATCCTACGAGCAGTACTTC	CASSSGTSYEQYF
NA	NA	TRBV18	TRBJ1-3	15	TGTGCCAGCTCACCACCGAGGGGGTTTGGAAACACCATATATTTT	CASSPPRGFGNTIYF
TRBD2	NA	TRBV2	TRBJ2-1	18	TGTGCCAGCAGTAACGGGCCCGGACTAGCGGGGAGGTACAATGAGCAGTTCTTC	CASSNGPGLAGRYNEQFF
NA	NA	TRBV7-6	TRBJ2-7	14	TGTGCCAGCAGCCCGAAGCCGGTCTGGAACGAGCAGTACTTC	CASSPKPVWNEQYF
TRBD1	NA	TRBV7-9	TRBJ1-3	14	TGTGCCTGTGGGACAGAGTTCTCTGGAAACACCATATATTTT	CACGTEFSGNTIYF
TRBD1	NA	TRBV18	TRBJ1-2	13	TGTGCCAGCTCACCTAACCCAGGGGGCGGCTACACCTTC	CASSPNPGGGYTF
TRBD2	NA	TRBV7-2	TRBJ2-1	16	TGTGCCAGCAGCTTTCTAGGGACTAGCGGGAGCGGGGAGCAGTTCTTC	CASSFLGTSGSGEQFF
TRBD1	NA	TRBV27	TRBJ2-7	16	TGTGCCAGCAGTTTGAAAAAAGGCAGGGGGTCTTACGAGCAGTACTTC	CASSLKKGRGSYEQYF
NA	NA	TRBV19	TRBJ2-1	15	TGTGCCAGTAGTATAGACCGGGACATCAGCAATGAGCAGTTCTTC	CASSIDRDISNEQFF
TRBD2	NA	TRBV7-2	TRBJ2-3	15	TGTGCCAGCAGCGGATGGACTAGCGGGAGCGATACGCAGTATTTT	CASSGWTSGSDTQYF
NA	NA	TRBV5-1	TRBJ2-3	15	TGCGCCAGCAGCTTAACGGGACAACTCACAGATACGCAGTATTTT	CASSLTGQLTDTQYF
TRBD2	NA	TRBV7-3	TRBJ2-3	15	TGTGCCAGCAGCCTAGCGGGAGGTTTCACAGATACGCAGTATTTT	CASSLAGGFTDTQYF
NA	NA	TRBV5-1	TRBJ1-5	15	TGCGCCAGCAGCTTGGAGTCAGGGTCCAATCAGCCCCAGCATTTT	CASSLESGSNQPQHF
NA	NA	TRBV11-3	TRBJ1-3	16	TGTGCCAGCAGCCCCGGCCGGGGGGCCGGAGGAAACACCATATATTTT	CASSPGRGAGGNTIYF
NA	many	TRBV7-2	TRBJ2-7	13	TGTGCCAGCAGCCCCATGGGTTCCTACGAGCAGTACTTC	CASSPMGSYEQYF
NA	NA	TRBV14	TRBJ2-6	17	TGTGCCAGCAGCCAAATGGGGCGGGGTTACGGGGCCAACGTCCTGACTTTC	CASSQMGRGYGANVLTF
NA	few	TRBV29-1	TRBJ1-1	13	TGCAGCGTTGGGCAACAGGGATCCACTGAAGCTTTCTTT	CSVGQQGSTEAFF
NA	NA	TRBV18	TRBJ2-7	13	TGTGCCAGCTCACCACAAGGGGGCTACGAGCAGTACTTC	CASSPQGGYEQYF
NA	few	TRBV6-5	TRBJ1-2	14	TGTGCCAGCAGGCCAGTCCAGCGGAACTATGGCTACACCTTC	CASRPVQRNYGYTF
NA	NA	TRBV28	TRBJ2-2	12	TGTGCCAGCAGTCCGAATATCGGGGAGCTGTTTTTT	CASSPNIGELFF
NA	NA	TRBV6-4	TRBJ2-3	10	TGTGCCAGCATTCCCGACTCGCAGTATTTT	CASIPDSQYF